The 21 T cell receptor beta chains below all came from one sample that was sequenced in a study of blood T cell repertoires in COVID-19. Assay: immunoSEQ multiplex PCR; the TCRdb copy retains only in-frame clones and omits some. The sample lists about 160,000 clones, 87% occurring once. Sequenced sample: peripheral blood. These receptors were taken from a woman aged 55-69 years who had recovered from COVID-19.

The genes are TRBV27 and TRBJ1-2, with 7 nucleotides matching TRBD1. The CDR3 has 15 amino acids. The germline V gene has CDR1 MNHEY and CDR2 SMNVEV (reference sequence). The trim removed 2 bases at V and 2 bases at J, leaving 5 bases unmatched. This CDR3 is CASSLGGQRNYGYTF. CDR3 bases: TGTGCCAGCAGTTTAGGGGGACAGCGGAACTATGGCTACACCTTC.

The CDR3 spells CASSPWTADYNSPLHF. Written as DNA, the CDR3 is TGTGCCAGCAGCCCGTGGACAGCAGACTATAATTCACCCCTCCACTTT. V gene TRBV7-2 combines with J gene TRBJ1-6; tentative D call: TRBD1 (6 bases). Germline V lookup: CDR1 SGHTA, CDR2 FQGNSA. The CDR3 totals 16 residues. V lost 5 bases to trimming and J lost 3 bases, with 14 bases between them.

V is TRBV29-1 and J is TRBJ2-1, with 8 bases identical to TRBD2. The CDR3 is 14 residues long. The ends lost 6 bases at V and 7 bases at J; junction bases unmatched: 11. Germline CDR1 SQVTM, CDR2 ANQGSEA. CDR3 sequence reads: CSVHGTRTINEQFF. For the CDR3, the DNA is TGCAGCGTCCACGGGACTAGAACGATTAATGAGCAGTTCTTC.

This sequence joins TRBV28 and TRBJ2-2, with D possibly TRBD2 on 6 matching bases. CDR1 MDHEN and CDR2 SYDVKM come from the germline V gene. V was trimmed by 5 bases and J by 6 bases, leaving 19 bases between them. CDR3 length: 16 amino acids. The CDR3 loop is CASSTAGTGRPGELFF. CDR3 in DNA: TGTGCCAGCAGTACCGCCGGGACTGGGAGGCCCGGGGAGCTGTTTTTT.

The chain links TRBV6-2 or TRBV6-3 to TRBJ2-7, with TRBD2 matching over 14 bases. CDR1 and CDR2 from the germline V gene are MNHEY and SVGEGT. Trimming removed 2 bases from V and 0 bases from J; junction bases left unmatched: 12. This CDR3 region has 20 residues. The CDR3 protein is CASSYPTSGGAKSASYEQYF. Here the CDR3 DNA reads TGTGCCAGCAGTTACCCGACTAGCGGGGGGGCTAAAAGCGCCTCCTACGAGCAGTACTTC.

The chain links TRBV19 to TRBJ2-2; 8 bases line up with TRBD1. The ends lost 2 bases at V and 7 bases at J; junction bases unmatched: 3. Germline CDR1 reads LNHDA; CDR2 reads SQIVND (reference sequence). The CDR3 loop spans 14 amino acids. The CDR3 DNA follows: TGTGCCAGTAGTATACAGGGGGCCGTCGGGGAGCTGTTTTTT. Protein sequence: CASSIQGAVGELFF.

The rearrangement joins TRBV15 to TRBJ2-5; D remains unclear. CDR1 is LNHNV and CDR2 is YYDKDF in the germline V gene (reference sequence). This CDR3 is built from 15 residues. V was cut by 0 bases and J by 5 bases, with 13 bases left in between. CDR3 amino acids: CATSREVYGSETQYF. The CDR3 nucleotides read TGTGCCACCAGCAGAGAGGTTTACGGGTCCGAGACCCAGTACTTC.

The chain links TRBV4-1 to TRBJ1-5; D is uncertain. The CDR3 contains 18 residues. Trimming shortened V by 2 bases and J by 1 base, and 18 bases separated the two germline ends. Per germline, CDR1 MGHRA and CDR2 YSYEKL. CDR3 protein: CASSQNLFGFKSNQPQHF. CDR3 in DNA: TGCGCCAGCAGCCAAAATCTTTTCGGTTTCAAGAGCAATCAGCCCCAGCATTTT.

The V gene is TRBV5-1, the J gene TRBJ2-1; 11 bases are shared with TRBD2. The CDR3 is 15 amino acids. Per the germline V gene, CDR1 is SGHRS and CDR2 is YFSETQ. After removal of 0 bases from V and 10 bases from J, the junction contained 6 bases not matched to a gene. The CDR3 loop is CASSLGGTSGGEQFF. In nucleotides, the CDR3 is TGCGCCAGCAGCTTGGGCGGGACTAGCGGAGGGGAGCAGTTCTTC.

With regard to this clone: Other DNA sequences in the same sample also yield this CDR3. V gene TRBV12-3 or TRBV12-4 combines with J gene TRBJ2-5; D ambiguous. This CDR3 has 11 residues. With 3 bases removed from V and 5 bases from J, the gap between germline ends came to 4 bases. CDR3 in DNA: TGTGCCAGCAGTTTTCAGGAGACCCAGTACTTC. The encoded protein is CASSFQETQYF.

This chain uses TRBV7-3 with TRBJ2-5; tentative D call: TRBD1 (5 bases). The CDR3 runs to 13 residues. Trimming pared 5 bases from V and 5 bases from J, leaving 12 bases between. Per the germline V gene, CDR1 is SGHTA and CDR2 is FQGTGA. The DNA for the CDR3 is TGTGCCAGCAGCCGAGGCCAGGGCGAGACCCAGTACTTC. This sequence encodes CASSRGQGETQYF.

The chain joins TRBV6-4 to TRBJ1-1; D unclear. This CDR3 comprises 13 residues. Trimming stripped 4 bases from V and 1 base from J, with 7 bases between. Germline V gene sequence: CDR1 MRHNA, CDR2 SNTAGT. This CDR3 is CASSARENTEAFF. The CDR3 nucleotides read TGTGCCAGCAGTGCGAGGGAGAACACTGAAGCTTTCTTT.

The chain joins TRBV7-3 to TRBJ2-1; TRBD2 aligns across 10 bases. This CDR3 is built from 15 residues. The trim removed 4 bases at V and 4 bases at J, leaving 4 bases unmatched. Per germline, CDR1 SGHTA and CDR2 FQGTGA. DNA for the CDR3: TGTGCCAGCAGCTCTGAGCGGGGGGGTTACAATGAGCAGTTCTTC. Translating it yields CASSSERGGYNEQFF. The complete variable domain, with remaining parts taken from reference TRBV7-3 and TRBJ2-1, reads GAGVSQTPSNKVTEKGKYVELRCDPISGHTALYWYRQSLGQGPEFLIYFQGTGAADDSGLPNDRFFAVRPEGSVSTLKIQRTERGDSAVYLCASSSERGGYNEQFFGPGTRLTVL.

This chain joins TRBV29-1 and TRBJ2-4; weak D call: TRBD1 (5 bases). From germline, CDR1 is SQVTM and CDR2 ANQGSEA. Trimming pared 4 bases from V and 5 bases from J, leaving 6 bases between. The CDR3 length is 11 residues. The CDR3: CSVARENIQYF. The CDR3 DNA reads TGCAGCGTTGCCAGGGAAAACATTCAGTACTTC.

The rearrangement joins TRBV5-5 to TRBJ2-7; D is perhaps TRBD2 (6 bases). The CDR3 covers 18 residues. V shed 0 bases and J shed 2 bases, with 21 bases lying between them. Germline CDR1 and CDR2: SGHKS and YYEKEE (reference sequence). The CDR3 DNA reads TGTGCCAGCAGCTTGGAGACAGAGACACCGGGACTTGCCTACGAGCAGTACTTC. It specifies CASSLETETPGLAYEQYF.

V is TRBV11-1 and J is TRBJ2-7; 9 bases line up with TRBD2. This CDR3 is built from 15 residues. Germline CDR1 and CDR2: SGHAT and FQDESV (reference sequence). The V and J ends lost 1 base and 6 bases, in that order; junction bases with no gene match: 7. The CDR3 here is CASSLVSSGAFEQYF. In DNA form, the CDR3 reads TGTGCCAGCAGCTTAGTGTCTAGCGGGGCCTTCGAGCAGTACTTC. The complete variable domain, with remaining parts taken from reference TRBV11-1 and TRBJ2-7, reads EAEVAQSPRYKITEKSQAVAFWCDPISGHATLYWYRQILGQGPELLVQFQDESVVDDSQLPKDRFSAERLKGVDSTLKIQPAELGDSAMYLCASSLVSSGAFEQYFGPGTRLTVT.

The rearrangement links TRBV5-1 to TRBJ2-2, with 9 bases that match TRBD2. The CDR3 has 17 amino acids. J was trimmed by 5 bases and V by 1 base; bases with no gene match: 9. The V gene's germline CDR1 is SGHRS and CDR2 YFSETQ. The CDR3 spells CASSLSSWLAGTGELFF. Written as DNA, the CDR3 is TGCGCCAGCAGCTTGTCCAGTTGGCTAGCGGGGACCGGGGAGCTGTTTTTT.

The chain combines TRBV18 with TRBJ2-7; TRBD2 might be the D (8 bases). V was cut by 3 bases and J by 3 bases, with 12 bases left in between. The CDR3 runs to 14 residues. Germline loops: CDR1 KGHSH, CDR2 LQKENI. The CDR3 nucleotides read TGTGCCAGCTCACCTAGCGGGACAGACTACGAGCAGTACTTC. Translation gives CASSPSGTDYEQYF. Looking up the rest from reference TRBV18 and TRBJ2-7 gives the full variable domain: NAGVMQNPRHLVRRRGQEARLRCSPMKGHSHVYWYRQLPEEGLKFMVYLQKENIIDESGMPKERFSAEFPKEGPSILRIQQVVRGDSAAYFCASSPSGTDYEQYFGPGTRLTVT.

CDR3 in amino acids: CSGAGENYGYTF. CDR3 bases: TGCAGCGGGGCAGGGGAAAACTATGGCTACACCTTC. The genes are TRBV29-1 and TRBJ1-2, with a weak D call TRBD1 (6 bases). Trimming removed 7 bases at V and 2 bases at J, with 11 bases between. In germline, CDR1 is SQVTM, CDR2 ANQGSEA. This CDR3 region has 12 residues.

The V gene is TRBV3-1 (or the pseudogene TRBV3-2), the J gene TRBJ2-3; 10 bases match TRBD1. The germline V gene encodes CDR1 LGHDT and CDR2 YNNKEL (reference sequence). V lost 4 bases and J lost 6; bases outside the gene matches: 7. The CDR3 loop spans 15 amino acids. The CDR3 region has the DNA TGTGCCAGCAGCCGAAAGGGACAGGGGTCCGATACGCAGTATTTT. Translated, it gives CASSRKGQGSDTQYF.

The chain uses TRBV14 and TRBJ2-7; D is unclear. This CDR3 has 15 residues. The V gene's germline CDR1 is SGHDN and CDR2 FVKESK. Trimming removed 4 bases from V and 2 bases from J, with 15 bases in between. As DNA, the CDR3 is TGTGCCAGCAGCCCCCACGAGGCCTACCCCTACGAGCAGTACTTC. It yields the protein CASSPHEAYPYEQYF.